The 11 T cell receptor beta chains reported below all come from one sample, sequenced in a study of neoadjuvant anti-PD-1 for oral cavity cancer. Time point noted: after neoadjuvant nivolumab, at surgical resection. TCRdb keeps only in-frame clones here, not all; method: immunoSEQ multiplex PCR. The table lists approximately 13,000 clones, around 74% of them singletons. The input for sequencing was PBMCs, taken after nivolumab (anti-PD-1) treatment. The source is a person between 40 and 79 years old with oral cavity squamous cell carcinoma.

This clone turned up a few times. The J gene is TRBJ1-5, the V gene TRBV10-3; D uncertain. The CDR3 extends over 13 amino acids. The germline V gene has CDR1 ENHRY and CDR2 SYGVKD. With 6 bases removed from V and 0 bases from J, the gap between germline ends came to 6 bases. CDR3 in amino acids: CAISQHSNQPQHF. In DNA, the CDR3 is TGTGCCATCAGCCAACATAGCAATCAGCCCCAGCATTTT.

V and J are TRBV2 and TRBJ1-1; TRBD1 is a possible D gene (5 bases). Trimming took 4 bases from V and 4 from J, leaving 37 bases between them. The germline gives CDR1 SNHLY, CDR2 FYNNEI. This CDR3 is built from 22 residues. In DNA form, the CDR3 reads TGTGCCAGCAGTGTTGCCGTGAGCGGGGCAGAGCCGAAAACCACGTGGAGCACTGAAGCTTTCTTT. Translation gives CASSVAVSGAEPKTTWSTEAFF.

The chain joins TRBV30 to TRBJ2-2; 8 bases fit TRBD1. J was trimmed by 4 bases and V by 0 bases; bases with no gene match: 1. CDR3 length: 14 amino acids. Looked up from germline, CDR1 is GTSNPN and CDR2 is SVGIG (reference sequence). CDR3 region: CAWSVQGATGELFF. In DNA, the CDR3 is TGTGCCTGGAGTGTCCAGGGGGCCACCGGGGAGCTGTTTTTT.

Here the CDR3 DNA reads TGCAGTGGACAAGCGGACTATGGCTACACCTTC. This codes for CSGQADYGYTF. This sequence joins TRBV20-1 and TRBJ1-2; D unresolved. Trimming left V 7 bases short and J 3 bases short, with 9 bases between. The CDR3 extends over 11 amino acids. Germline CDR1 is DFQATT and CDR2 is SNEGSKA (reference sequence).

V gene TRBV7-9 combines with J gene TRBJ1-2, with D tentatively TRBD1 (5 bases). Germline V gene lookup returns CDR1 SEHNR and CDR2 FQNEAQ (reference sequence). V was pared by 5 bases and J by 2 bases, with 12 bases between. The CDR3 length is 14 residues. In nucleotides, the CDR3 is TGTGCCAGCAGCAGAGGACAAGACAACTATGGCTACACCTTC. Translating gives CASSRGQDNYGYTF.

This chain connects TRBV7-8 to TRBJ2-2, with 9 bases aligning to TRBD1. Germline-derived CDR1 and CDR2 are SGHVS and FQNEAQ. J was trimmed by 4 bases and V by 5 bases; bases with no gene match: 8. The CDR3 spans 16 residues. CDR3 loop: CASSPRQGESTGELFF. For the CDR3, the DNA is TGTGCCAGCAGCCCAAGACAGGGGGAGAGCACCGGGGAGCTGTTTTTT.

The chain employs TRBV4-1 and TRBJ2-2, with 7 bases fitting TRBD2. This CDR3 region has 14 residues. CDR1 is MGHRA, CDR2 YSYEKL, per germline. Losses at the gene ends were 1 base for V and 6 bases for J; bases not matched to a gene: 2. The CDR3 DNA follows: TGCGCCAGCAGCCAAGGACTAGCCCCCGGGGAGCTGTTTTTT. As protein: CASSQGLAPGELFF.

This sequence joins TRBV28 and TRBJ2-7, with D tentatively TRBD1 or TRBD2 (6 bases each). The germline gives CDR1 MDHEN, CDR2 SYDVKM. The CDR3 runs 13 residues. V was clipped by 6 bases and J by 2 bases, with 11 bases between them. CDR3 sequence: CASRGASAYEQYF. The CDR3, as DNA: TGTGCCAGCAGGGGGGCTAGCGCCTACGAGCAGTACTTC.

CDR3 sequence: CASSLTGQRETQYF. For the CDR3, the DNA is TGTGCCAGTAGTTTAACGGGGCAGCGAGAGACCCAGTACTTC. The V gene is TRBV19, the J gene TRBJ2-5; D is perhaps TRBD1 or TRBD2 (5 bases each). Looked up from germline, CDR1 is LNHDA and CDR2 is SQIVND (reference sequence). The CDR3 has 14 residues. Trimming left V 5 bases short and J 4 bases short, with 14 bases between.

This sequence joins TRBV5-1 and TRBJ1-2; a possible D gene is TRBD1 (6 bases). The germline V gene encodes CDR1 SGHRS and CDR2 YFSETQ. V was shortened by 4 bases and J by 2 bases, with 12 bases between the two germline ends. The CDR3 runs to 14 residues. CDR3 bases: TGCGCCAGCAGCACGGGACAAGAGAACTATGGCTACACCTTC. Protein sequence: CASSTGQENYGYTF.

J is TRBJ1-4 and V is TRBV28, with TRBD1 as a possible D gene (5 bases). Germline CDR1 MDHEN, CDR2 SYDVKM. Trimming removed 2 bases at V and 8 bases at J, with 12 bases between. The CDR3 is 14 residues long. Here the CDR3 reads CASSLEGVGEKLFF. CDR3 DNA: TGTGCCAGCAGTTTAGAAGGGGTTGGGGAAAAACTGTTTTTT.